This T cell receptor beta chain was recovered during a study of blood T cell repertoires in COVID-19. Looking at the study overall: Donors in the United States, Italy and Spain gave samples during acute or convalescent COVID-19. T cells, B-cell-depleted T cells, or PBMCs provided the cDNA or gDNA that served as material.

Original analysis: Counts of nucleated cells, estimated from reference gene primer amplification, were obtained. This table comes from immunoSEQ multiplex PCR, and its TCRdb copy is limited to in-frame clones, with some not included. V, J and clone size reflect that table, while D and trimming were determined from the DNA. The sample records 70,000 to 95,000 clones, 80% to 95% being singletons. This clone has a single count. The CDR3 covers 14 residues. V lost 0 bases, J lost 9 bases, and 13 bases lay in between. Germline CDR1 and CDR2: SGHRS and YFSETQ. This TCR derives from a woman aged 60 to 75 with active COVID-19. This chain joins TRBV5-1 and TRBJ2-1, with D perhaps matching TRBD1 (6 bases). Input material: peripheral blood. CDR3 DNA sequence: TGCGCCAGCAGCTTGGGTCGGACAGTGGGTGAGCAGTTCTTC. The encoded protein is CASSLGRTVGEQFF.